The 21 T cell receptor beta chains below were found in one sample sequenced in a study of T cell clonotyping in hematopoietic cell transplantation. TCRdb's copy holds only in-frame clones and misses some; the assay was immunoSEQ multiplex PCR. The sample shows some 6,300 clones, about 86% of them seen only once. The material sequenced was peripheral blood mononuclear cells, taken 100 days after allogeneic stem cell transplant. The receptors originated from a female patient between 40 and 55 years old who had an allogeneic stem cell transplant from a related donor, so the T cells may come from the graft donor. Some clones in this sample may be carry-over from other donors' samples.

This clone came up once. The chain recombines TRBV29-1 with TRBJ1-2; possible D gene TRBD1, 6 bases. The germline V gene encodes CDR1 SQVTM and CDR2 ANQGSEA. The CDR3 covers 13 residues. V lost 4 bases, J lost 7 bases, and 16 bases lay in between. In DNA form, the CDR3 reads TGCAGCGTTGGGGGCGACAGGTCGGGTGGCTACACCTTC. Translating it yields CSVGGDRSGGYTF.

V is TRBV30 and J is TRBJ1-5, with 7 bases aligning to TRBD1. Germline values: CDR1 GTSNPN, CDR2 SVGIG (reference sequence). With V trimmed by 2 bases and J by 5 bases, 9 bases remained unmatched. CDR3 size: 15 residues. This chain's CDR3 is CAWSKRQGGDQPQHF. CDR3 nucleotide sequence: TGTGCCTGGAGTAAAAGACAGGGAGGGGATCAGCCCCAGCATTTT.

This clone came up once. The chain carries TRBV5-1 and TRBJ2-1; 8 bases map to TRBD2. CDR1 SGHRS and CDR2 YFSETQ come from the germline V gene. This CDR3 has 15 amino acids. The V gene end was trimmed by 6 bases and the J gene end by 1 base; junction bases not matched to a gene: 6. Written as DNA, the CDR3 is TGCGCCAGCACGGGAGCGGGAGCGTCCTACAATGAGCAGTTCTTC. It translates to CASTGAGASYNEQFF.

This clone was picked up one time. CDR3 in amino acids: CASSRQGGGANVLTF. Written as DNA, the CDR3 is TGTGCCAGCAGTAGACAGGGTGGAGGGGCCAACGTCCTGACTTTC. The chain has TRBV2 and TRBJ2-6, with 7 bases fitting TRBD1. V was clipped by 5 bases and J by 4 bases; unmatched bases: 5. The CDR3 has 15 amino acids. Germline CDR1 and CDR2: SNHLY and FYNNEI.

J is TRBJ2-1 and V is TRBV6-1; TRBD2 is a possible D gene (6 bases). The germline CDR1 and CDR2 sequences are MNHNS and SASEGT. The CDR3 is 14 amino acids. V lost 3 bases and J 5 bases, leaving 11 bases between the germline ends. The CDR3 sequence is CASSDLAWHNEQFF. The CDR3, as DNA: TGTGCCAGCAGTGACCTAGCGTGGCACAATGAGCAGTTCTTC.

This clone appeared once. The V and J genes are TRBV4-2 and TRBJ2-7; the D gene is possibly TRBD2 (5 bases). Germline values: CDR1 LGHNA, CDR2 YNFKEQ. V lost 0 bases and J 5 bases, leaving 8 bases between the germline ends. The CDR3 is 13 residues long. The CDR3 DNA sequence: TGTGCCAGCAGCCAAGATTGGCGGGACGAGCAGTACTTC. It codes for CASSQDWRDEQYF.

The rearrangement links TRBV7-9 to TRBJ2-5; D not certain. The V gene lost 4 bases and the J gene lost 5 bases, with 5 bases spanning the gap. Germline CDR1 and CDR2: SEHNR and FQNEAQ (reference sequence). This CDR3 contains 11 residues. Written as DNA, the CDR3 is TGTGCCAGCAGCTATTTGGAGACCCAGTACTTC. The encoded protein is CASSYLETQYF.

This clone was detected once. The chain recombines TRBV2 with TRBJ1-1; D may be TRBD1 (6 bases). V dropped 6 bases and J dropped 5 bases, with 19 bases sitting between them. The CDR3 is 15 amino acids. Germline V gene data show CDR1 as SNHLY and CDR2 as FYNNEI. CDR3 amino acids: CASSDSRGDRTEAFF. For the CDR3, the DNA is TGTGCCAGCAGCGACTCAAGGGGGGATAGAACTGAAGCTTTCTTT.

The chain links TRBV19 to TRBJ1-1; D might be TRBD1 (5 bases). The V end lost 4 bases, the J end lost 1 base, and 10 bases lay between the germline ends. The CDR3 loop spans 14 amino acids. In germline, CDR1 is LNHDA, CDR2 SQIVND (reference sequence). Here the CDR3 DNA reads TGTGCCAGTAGTAGGGGCAGAGAGAACACTGAAGCTTTCTTT. Translation gives CASSRGRENTEAFF. The full variable domain, in which reference TRBV19 and TRBJ1-1 provide the parts outside the CDR3, is DGGITQSPKYLFRKEGQNVTLSCEQNLNHDAMYWYRQDPGQGLRLIYYSQIVNDFQKGDIAEGYSVSREKKESFPLTVTSAQKNPTAFYLCASSRGRENTEAFFGQGTRLTVV.

This rearrangement joins TRBV19 to TRBJ2-3; 7 bases line up with TRBD1. V was clipped by 8 bases and J by 3 bases; unmatched bases: 5. CDR3 size: 13 residues. In germline, CDR1 is LNHDA, CDR2 SQIVND (reference sequence). CDR3 nucleotides: TGTGCCAGTGCACAGGGGTCAACAGATACGCAGTATTTT. This gives the protein CASAQGSTDTQYF.

V usage is TRBV5-4 and J usage is TRBJ1-6; D perhaps matches TRBD1 (5 bases). Trimming left V 4 bases short and J 11 bases short, with 22 bases between. Germline CDR1 and CDR2: SGHNT and YYREEE (reference sequence). The CDR3 runs to 16 residues. The CDR3 DNA sequence: TGTGCCAGCAGCCTAACCGGGACCTCCTTTTCGCCACCCCTCCACTTT. Encoded protein: CASSLTGTSFSPPLHF.

V gene TRBV19 combines with J gene TRBJ1-1; D might be TRBD1 (6 bases). The CDR3 loop spans 14 amino acids. V lost 3 bases to trimming and J lost 1 base, with 9 bases between them. CDR1 and CDR2 (germline): LNHDA, SQIVND (reference sequence). The CDR3 sequence is CASSITGKNTEAFF. The CDR3 region has the DNA TGTGCCAGTAGTATCACAGGGAAGAACACTGAAGCTTTCTTT.

This clone appeared once. The J gene is TRBJ2-5, the V gene TRBV5-1; a weak D match, TRBD2 (6 bases). Germline-derived CDR1 and CDR2 are SGHRS and YFSETQ. The V end was cut by 2 bases, the J end by 2 bases, with 16 bases between. The CDR3 is made up of 16 amino acids. The CDR3 here is CASSLDGSVGQETQYF. CDR3 DNA: TGCGCCAGCAGCTTAGACGGGAGTGTAGGTCAAGAGACCCAGTACTTC.

The rearrangement links TRBV15 to TRBJ2-1, with 8 bases matching TRBD1. CDR1 and CDR2 from the germline V gene are LNHNV and YYDKDF (reference sequence). J was trimmed by 4 bases and V by 1 base; bases with no gene match: 6. The length of the CDR3 is 16 residues. The CDR3 is CATSRGVQGVYNEQFF. CDR3 bases: TGTGCCACCAGCAGAGGGGTACAGGGGGTATACAATGAGCAGTTCTTC.

The chain carries TRBV4-1 and TRBJ2-7; D call uncertain. V shed 0 bases and J shed 2 bases, with 5 bases lying between them. CDR1 MGHRA and CDR2 YSYEKL come from the germline V gene. CDR3 length: 13 residues. CDR3 in amino acids: CASSQDSAYEQYF. DNA for the CDR3: TGCGCCAGCAGCCAAGACAGCGCCTACGAGCAGTACTTC.

The V and J genes are TRBV6-6 and TRBJ1-2; D may be TRBD1 (6 bases). The V and J ends lost 4 bases and 1 base respectively, with 7 bases between them. The CDR3 runs 13 residues. From germline, CDR1 is MNHNY and CDR2 SVGAGI (reference sequence). CDR3 bases: TGTGCCAGCAGTTCGGACAGTAACTATGGCTACACCTTC. It yields the protein CASSSDSNYGYTF.

J is TRBJ2-5 and V is TRBV9; TRBD2 aligns across 13 bases. Per germline, CDR1 SGDLS and CDR2 YYNGEE. J was trimmed by 1 base and V by 4 bases; bases with no gene match: 4. This CDR3 has 16 amino acids. The CDR3 here is CASSPRLAGGQETQYF. CDR3 nucleotides: TGTGCCAGCAGCCCCAGACTAGCGGGGGGCCAAGAGACCCAGTACTTC.

The chain has TRBV5-6 and TRBJ2-3; TRBD2 matches at 8 bases. There are 17 residues in the CDR3. The V and J ends lost 2 bases and 4 bases, in that order; junction bases with no gene match: 12. From germline, CDR1 is SGHDT and CDR2 YYEEEE. DNA for the CDR3: TGTGCCAGCAGCTTTATCGGGACTAGTGGTTCCCCAGATACGCAGTATTTT. It is translated as CASSFIGTSGSPDTQYF.

In its sample, this clone was seen a few times. The chain links TRBV2 to TRBJ2-7; D is ambiguous. The CDR3 runs 14 residues. The germline V gene has CDR1 SNHLY and CDR2 FYNNEI. Trimming cost V 5 bases and J 2 bases, with 13 bases left between them. The CDR3 is CASSLDTPPYEQYF. The CDR3 DNA is TGTGCCAGCAGTCTTGATACGCCCCCCTACGAGCAGTACTTC.

This chain uses TRBV5-8 with TRBJ2-2; D remains unclear. V was trimmed by 4 bases and J by 7 bases, leaving 11 bases between them. CDR1 is SGHTS and CDR2 is YDEGEE in the germline V gene. This CDR3 contains 13 residues. The CDR3 loop reads CASSKGWIGELFF. CDR3 sequence (DNA): TGTGCCAGCAGCAAAGGGTGGATCGGGGAGCTGTTTTTT.

The gene calls are TRBV6-5 and TRBJ2-1, with D tentatively TRBD1 (5 bases). In germline, CDR1 is MNHEY, CDR2 SVGAGI. CDR3 length: 15 residues. V lost 5 bases and J 4 bases, leaving 15 bases between the germline ends. CDR3 DNA: TGTGCCAGCAGTAACCGTAGGGGAAGGTACAATGAGCAGTTCTTC. It is translated as CASSNRRGRYNEQFF.